The clone carrying this TCR beta chain was seen repeatedly, ten times or more. Graves' hyperthyroidism was deemed stable given no ophthalmopathy progression within 18 months. The data originate from a study of T cells in Graves' hyperthyroidism and ophthalmopathy. TCR beta CDR3 sequences were amplified from RNA transcripts. TCR CDR3 regions were first amplified by RT-PCR with HTBI primers. A single record per CDR3 protein comes from TCRdb applying MiXCR to the multiplex PCR reads. The top ten hold under 20% of the sample, which has 400,000 to 500,000 distinct CDR3 sequences, under 15% seen once. From germline, CDR1 is DFQATT and CDR2 SNEGSKA (reference sequence). With 1 base removed from V and 5 bases from J, the gap between germline ends came to 20 bases. CDR3 length equals 16 residues.

The specimen sequenced was blood. The TCR was taken from a woman aged 18-29 years with Graves' hyperthyroidism. The chain is built from TRBV20-1 and TRBJ2-5, with a weak D call TRBD1 (7 bases). The CDR3: CSARGRILAGQETQYF. In DNA form, the CDR3 reads TGCAGTGCTAGAGGTAGGATCCTCGCGGGACAGGAGACCCAGTACTTC.